This TCR beta chain was identified during a study of T cells expressing NK-cell markers. General study findings and limits: As a fraction of CD8+ T cells, dominant NKG2C+ clonotypes reached roughly 1.0-7.5% in six or seven donors.

This CDR3 comprises 12 residues. Germline-derived CDR1 and CDR2 are SQVTM and ANQGSEA. The authors generated TCR beta cDNA through 5'RACE template switching with UMIs. Reprocessing the 5' RACE reads, TCRdb reports a single entry for every CDR3 protein and omits DNA. The sample has roughly 170,000 distinct CDR3 sequences. On this clonotype: Its matching antigen is unknown.

The V and J genes are TRBV29-1 and TRBJ2-1; TCRdb indicates TRBD2, and absent DNA this call remains unverified. Sequencing was done on a sample of blood T cells: a sorted CD56 or NKG2C T cell subset, CD4+ or CD8+ T cells, or bulk PBMC T cells (not recorded which). This TCR came from a woman aged 18 to 69 in good health. CDR3 in amino acids: CSVEGLAGGGFF.